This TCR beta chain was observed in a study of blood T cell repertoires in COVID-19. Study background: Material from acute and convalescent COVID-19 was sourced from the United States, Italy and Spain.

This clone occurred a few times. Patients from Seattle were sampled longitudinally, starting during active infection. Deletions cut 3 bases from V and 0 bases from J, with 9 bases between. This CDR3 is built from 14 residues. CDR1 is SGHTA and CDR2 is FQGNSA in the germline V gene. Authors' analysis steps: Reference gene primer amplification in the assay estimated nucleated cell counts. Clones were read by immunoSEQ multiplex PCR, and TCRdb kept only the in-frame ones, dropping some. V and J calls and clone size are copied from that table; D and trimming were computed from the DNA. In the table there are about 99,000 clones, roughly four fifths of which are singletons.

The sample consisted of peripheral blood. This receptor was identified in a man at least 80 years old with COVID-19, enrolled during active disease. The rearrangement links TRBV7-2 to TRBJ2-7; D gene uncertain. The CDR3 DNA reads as TGTGCCAGCAGCTTTAGTCGGAGCTCCTACGAGCAGTACTTC. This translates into CASSFSRSSYEQYF.